The rows below give T cell receptor beta chains drawn from one sample of a study of blood T cells in healthy people across ages. One entry per CDR3 protein, called by TCRdb with MiXCR from the 5' RACE reads. The sample holds hundreds of thousands of distinct CDR3 sequences; about 53% are singletons and the top ten take 41%. Sequenced sample: blood. These receptors came from a man older than 75 in good health. CDR3s leave out the opening cysteine and the closing phenylalanine or tryptophan. Each record gives: J gene, V gene, CDR3 protein.

TRBJ1-1 TRBV6-2/TRBV6-3 ASSRADRYTEAF
TRBJ2-5 TRBV5-1 ASSLQTSGGLETQY
TRBJ1-6 TRBV27 ASSFFRETNSPLH
TRBJ1-1 TRBV20-1 SAEGWRTEAF
- TRBV6-1 ASTYNRGSTYEQY
TRBJ2-3 TRBV24-1 ATSRAGDRYAY
TRBJ2-1 TRBV7-3 ASSLSYRSDEQF
TRBJ2-6 TRBV3-1 ASSQLWLGAGANVLT
TRBJ1-1 TRBV29-1 SSRRQTNTEAF
TRBJ2-5 TRBV6-6 ASRIAGVGETQY
TRBJ2-1 TRBV5-1 ASKLALFLNEQF
TRBJ2-1 TRBV20-1 SATLAASSYNEQF
TRBJ2-3 TRBV28 ASRIGGQAPPDTQY
TRBJ2-2 TRBV5-1 ASTRLADNTGELF
TRBJ2-1 TRBV20-1 SASDLRTEEQF
- TRBV2 ASSEIRGGGNRYIQY
TRBJ2-5 TRBV6-2/TRBV6-3 ASRETTGRQTQY
TRBJ2-2 TRBV9 ASSVLAGANTGELF
TRBJ1-2 TRBV6-6 ASSSSGRAYLKDGYT
TRBJ1-1 TRBV24-1 ATSDGTGGLNTEAF
TRBJ1-1 TRBV29-1 SAALNPRGRGTEAF
TRBJ2-7 TRBV28 ASNPQGSAYEQY
TRBJ1-5 TRBV2 ASRSRGLNQPQH
- TRBV29-1 SVISTDGRPYEQY
TRBJ1-1 TRBV29-1 SAGRGRGTEAF
TRBJ1-2 TRBV2 ASSVTPGREVGYT
TRBJ2-3 TRBV7-2 ASSSDPRGTQY
TRBJ1-2 TRBV27 ASSLQGQRTHGYT
TRBJ1-2 TRBV3-1 ASSQDSGQLYGYT
TRBJ2-6 TRBV4-2 ASSQDQSSGANVLT
TRBJ1-1 TRBV6-2/TRBV6-3 ASTRGHTEAF
TRBJ2-2 TRBV4-2 ASSQGLADATGELF
TRBJ1-2 TRBV25-1 ASSDRGGPLANYGYT
TRBJ1-2 TRBV4-1 ASSQYVGQGGYGYT
TRBJ2-3 TRBV7-2 ASSSHRGLYAY
TRBJ2-5 TRBV12-3/TRBV12-4 ASSFGTNGETQY
TRBJ2-1 TRBV12-3/TRBV12-4 ASRQDVEQF
TRBJ2-7 TRBV9 ASSVGIGGGEQY
TRBJ1-2 TRBV6-6 ASREGQLPYGYT
TRBJ2-1 TRBV6-5 ASSTPSGSDNEQF
TRBJ2-7 TRBV9 ASSPHLGGHYEQY
TRBJ2-1 TRBV11-2 ASSFGGSGKNEQF
TRBJ2-1 TRBV2 ASRLAGGPGNEQF
TRBJ2-1 TRBV10-3 AISESGGEQF
TRBJ2-7 TRBV28 ASSTFTGTALDEQY
TRBJ2-5 TRBV25-1 ASSESGQGQEAQY
TRBJ2-7 TRBV7-6 ASSLVSLSGGSYEQY
TRBJ2-1 TRBV20-1 SADGTPDTRNEQF
TRBJ2-1 TRBV2 ASPKRTSVPGWYNEQF
TRBJ2-7 TRBV28 ASRRQGTYEQY
TRBJ2-7 TRBV6-6 ASSPSPGRGSYEQY
TRBJ1-2 TRBV20-1 SAQGQWNYGYT
TRBJ2-4 TRBV7-2 ASSLGGPINEQY
TRBJ2-7 TRBV20-1 SASKTGIMYEQY
TRBJ2-5 TRBV10-2 ASRPGLAGGETQY